A single sample gave rise to the 32 T cell receptor beta chains below, sequenced in a study of T cell responses to AZD1222 COVID-19 vaccine. This table comes from immunoSEQ multiplex PCR, and its TCRdb copy is limited to in-frame clones, with some not included. Of some 170,000 clones listed, around nine tenths are singletons. Specimen: peripheral blood, collected on day 0 of AZD1222 vaccination. All receptors come from an adult in good health.

The chain has TRBV3-1 (or the pseudogene TRBV3-2) and TRBJ1-2; D remains ambiguous. V was trimmed by 0 bases and J by 8 bases, leaving 19 bases between them. CDR1 and CDR2 (germline): LGHDT, YNNKEL (reference sequence). This CDR3 has 16 residues. The CDR3 region has the DNA TGTGCCAGCAGCCAAGATCTCGGGATTGCTATGGAGGGCTACACCTTC. Translated: CASSQDLGIAMEGYTF.

This rearrangement joins TRBV30 to TRBJ1-2; D perhaps matches TRBD1 (5 bases). Germline assignment: CDR1 GTSNPN and CDR2 SVGIG (reference sequence). V shed 2 bases and J shed 2 bases, with 15 bases lying between them. The CDR3 covers 15 residues. The CDR3 protein is CAWSPFMGVNYGYTF. CDR3 DNA: TGTGCCTGGAGTCCATTCATGGGGGTGAACTATGGCTACACCTTC.

The chain combines TRBV5-1 with TRBJ2-7, with TRBD1 matching 7 bases. Germline V gene lookup returns CDR1 SGHRS and CDR2 YFSETQ. The CDR3 is 13 residues long. Trimming took 6 bases from V and 0 from J; bases not matched to a gene: 3. The CDR3 DNA is TGCGCCAGCAAAGGACAGGCCTCCTACGAGCAGTACTTC. Translating it yields CASKGQASYEQYF.

V gene TRBV5-6 combines with J gene TRBJ2-7, with D perhaps assigned TRBD1 or TRBD2 (6 bases each). V lost 0 bases and J lost 6, with 10 bases in between. Germline V gene data show CDR1 as SGHDT and CDR2 as YYEEEE. The CDR3 runs to 13 residues. The DNA of the CDR3 is TGTGCCAGCAGCTTGGAACGGGGGCGCGAGCAGTACTTC. It codes for CASSLERGREQYF.

The chain links TRBV3-1 (or the pseudogene TRBV3-2) to TRBJ2-3; 8 bases map to TRBD2. Losses at the gene ends were 0 bases for V and 6 bases for J; bases not matched to a gene: 8. The CDR3 extends over 16 amino acids. Germline CDR1 is LGHDT and CDR2 is YNNKEL (reference sequence). The CDR3: CASSQDLGSGIDTQYF. The CDR3 DNA follows: TGTGCCAGCAGCCAAGATCTAGGTAGCGGGATTGATACGCAGTATTTT.

The chain uses TRBV6-5 and TRBJ2-3, with D possibly TRBD1 on 7 matching bases. V was clipped by 2 bases and J by 6 bases, with 15 bases between them. The germline V gene has CDR1 MNHEY and CDR2 SVGAGI. CDR3 size: 15 residues. The CDR3 coding sequence is TGTGCCAGCAGTTACGGGGGCAGGGGGAGGGATACGCAGTATTTT. Encoded protein: CASSYGGRGRDTQYF.

The CDR3 region is CASRANGGLSYEQYF. DNA of the CDR3: TGCGCCAGCAGGGCTAACGGCGGTCTCTCCTACGAGCAGTACTTC. This chain connects TRBV10-2 to TRBJ2-7; D is uncertain. V was shortened by 6 bases and J by 0 bases, with 15 bases between the two germline ends. This CDR3 region has 15 residues. Germline V lookup: CDR1 WSHSY, CDR2 SAAADI.

The rearrangement links TRBV30 to TRBJ2-5, with D possibly matching TRBD1 (6 bases). The germline CDR1 and CDR2 sequences are GTSNPN and SVGIG (reference sequence). The ends were cut back, 0 bases at V and 3 bases at J, with 8 bases in the middle. This CDR3 has 13 amino acids. CDR3 DNA: TGTGCCTGGAGTGTAGGGGGAAAAGAGACCCAGTACTTC. This gives the protein CAWSVGGKETQYF.

The chain employs TRBV6-5 and TRBJ1-1; 10 bases line up with TRBD1. The CDR3 totals 14 residues. The V gene's germline CDR1 is MNHEY and CDR2 SVGAGI. Trimming at V came to 6 bases and at J to 1 base, leaving 2 bases not matched to a gene. Here the CDR3 DNA reads TGTGCCAGCAGAGACAGGGGGCCGAACACTGAAGCTTTCTTT. Its translation is CASRDRGPNTEAFF.

The rearrangement joins TRBV11-2 to TRBJ1-1; D is perhaps TRBD1 (6 bases). This CDR3 contains 15 residues. Trimming pared 4 bases from V and 1 base from J, leaving 13 bases between. The germline CDR1 and CDR2 sequences are SGHAT and FQNNGV. CDR3 amino acids: CASSSHRVGNTEAFF. The CDR3 DNA sequence: TGTGCCAGCAGCTCCCACAGGGTGGGGAACACTGAAGCTTTCTTT.

The chain joins TRBV6-1 to TRBJ1-6; 11 positions match TRBD1. The CDR3 contains 18 residues. Germline V gene data show CDR1 as MNHNS and CDR2 as SASEGT. Trimming took 4 bases from V and 7 from J; bases not matched to a gene: 12. This CDR3 is CASSGPIWGQGVNSPLHF. In DNA form, the CDR3 reads TGTGCCAGCAGTGGGCCAATTTGGGGACAGGGGGTGAATTCACCCCTCCACTTT.

This clone was seen once. The CDR3 spells CAWNPPREGYGYTF. DNA of the CDR3: TGTGCCTGGAACCCCCCCAGGGAAGGGTATGGCTACACCTTC. The chain couples TRBV30 to TRBJ1-2; D possibly corresponds to TRBD1 (5 bases). This CDR3 is 14 amino acids long. Per germline, CDR1 GTSNPN and CDR2 SVGIG (reference sequence). V was clipped by 4 bases and J by 5 bases, with 17 bases between them.

V usage is TRBV5-5 and J usage is TRBJ1-2; 8 bases are shared with TRBD1. CDR3 size: 19 residues. Losses at the gene ends were 2 bases for V and 2 bases for J; bases not matched to a gene: 17. The germline gives CDR1 SGHKS, CDR2 YYEKEE (reference sequence). CDR3 bases: TGTGCCAGCAGCTTAGGGCCAGCCCTTTGGACAGGGATCAACTATGGCTACACCTTC. Translated, it gives CASSLGPALWTGINYGYTF.

The chain couples TRBV30 to TRBJ2-1; TRBD2 matches 7 bases. Germline CDR1 GTSNPN, CDR2 SVGIG (reference sequence). This CDR3 is 13 amino acids long. The junction had 0 bases not matched to a gene; V was cut back by 2 bases and J by 2 bases. The chain's CDR3 is CAWSSGAYNEQFF. In DNA, the CDR3 is TGTGCCTGGAGTAGCGGGGCCTACAATGAGCAGTTCTTC. The entire variable domain, with the rest obtained from reference TRBV30 and TRBJ2-1, is as follows: SQTIHQWPATLVQPVGSPLSLECTVEGTSNPNLYWYRQAAGRGLQLLFYSVGIGQISSEVPQNLSASRPQDRQFILSSKKLLLSDSGFYLCAWSSGAYNEQFFGPGTRLTVL.

This clone came up once. The genes are TRBV3-1 (or the pseudogene TRBV3-2) and TRBJ1-2, with no clear D. Germline V gene data show CDR1 as LGHDT and CDR2 as YNNKEL (reference sequence). V lost 5 bases, J lost 8 bases, and 12 bases lay in between. The CDR3 is made up of 12 amino acids. This CDR3 is CASSSRVLGYTF. For the CDR3, the DNA is TGTGCCAGCAGCAGTAGGGTGTTGGGCTACACCTTC.

V is TRBV29-1 and J is TRBJ2-2, with D perhaps given as TRBD1 or TRBD2 (5 bases each). V was shortened by 4 bases and J by 4 bases, with 22 bases between the two germline ends. This CDR3 region has 17 residues. The germline gives CDR1 SQVTM, CDR2 ANQGSEA. The CDR3 DNA sequence: TGCAGCGTTGTTATATCCGGGACCTTCATGACCACCGGGGAGCTGTTTTTT. Translated, it gives CSVVISGTFMTTGELFF.

The rearrangement uses TRBV7-9 and TRBJ2-5; the match to TRBD1 covers 8 bases. The germline gives CDR1 SEHNR, CDR2 FQNEAQ (reference sequence). V was pared by 7 bases and J by 5 bases, with 12 bases of the junction left unmatched. CDR3 length equals 15 residues. CDR3 amino acids: CASTKKTGVGETQYF. CDR3 bases: TGTGCCAGCACCAAAAAGACAGGGGTGGGGGAGACCCAGTACTTC.

The chain carries TRBV30 and TRBJ1-4; perhaps TRBD1 as D (5 bases). Germline loops: CDR1 GTSNPN, CDR2 SVGIG (reference sequence). V was clipped by 2 bases and J by 8 bases, with 12 bases between them. The CDR3 sequence is 13 residues long. The CDR3 loop is CAWSMQGGEKLFF. CDR3 coding DNA: TGTGCCTGGAGTATGCAGGGAGGGGAAAAACTGTTTTTT.

CDR3 in amino acids: CASSEVGTSREQFF. For the CDR3, the DNA is TGTGCCAGCAGTGAAGTCGGGACTAGTCGCGAGCAGTTCTTC. The chain combines TRBV2 with TRBJ2-1, with 8 bases fitting TRBD2. V shed 1 base, J shed 10 bases, and the junction held 6 bases outside the gene matches. Germline CDR1 SNHLY, CDR2 FYNNEI. The CDR3 consists of 14 residues.

The V call is TRBV7-9, the J call TRBJ2-7; D is possibly TRBD1 or TRBD2 (6 bases each). CDR1 and CDR2 from the germline V gene are SEHNR and FQNEAQ (reference sequence). The CDR3 is 15 residues long. V was cut by 4 bases and J by 0 bases, with 13 bases left in between. CDR3 DNA sequence: TGTGCCAGCAGCTCCGCGGGACACAGCTCCTACGAGCAGTACTTC. Amino acid sequence: CASSSAGHSSYEQYF. Variable domain in full (rest from reference TRBV7-9 and TRBJ2-7): DTGVSQNPRHKITKRGQNVTFRCDPISEHNRLYWYRQTLGQGPEFLTYFQNEAQLEKSRLLSDRFSAERPKGSFSTLEIQRTEQGDSAMYLCASSSAGHSSYEQYFGPGTRLTVT.

The sample holds a few counts of this clone. V gene TRBV6-1 combines with J gene TRBJ2-7, with D possibly TRBD1 on 5 matching bases. The germline CDR1 and CDR2 sequences are MNHNS and SASEGT. This CDR3 is 14 amino acids long. Between the trimmed V and J ends, which lost 1 base and 3 bases, there was a span of 10 bases. The chain's CDR3 is CASSEGGLHYEQYF. Here the CDR3 DNA reads TGTGCCAGCAGTGAAGGGGGCTTACACTACGAGCAGTACTTC.

This clone appeared once. This chain uses TRBV5-4 with TRBJ2-7; TRBD2 matches at 8 bases. The CDR3 is 11 residues long. Germline V gene sequence: CDR1 SGHNT, CDR2 YYREEE (reference sequence). The V gene end was trimmed by 4 bases and the J gene end by 6 bases; junction bases not matched to a gene: 0. The CDR3 sequence is CASSLAGEQYF. CDR3 DNA: TGTGCCAGCAGCCTAGCGGGCGAGCAGTACTTC.

The chain recombines TRBV23-1 with TRBJ2-5; D unclear. TRBV23-1 is an open reading frame, and its role is uncertain. The CDR3 covers 9 residues. V lost 4 bases to trimming and J lost 8 bases, with 2 bases between them. CDR3 residues: CASSLTQYF. CDR3 in DNA: TGCGCCAGCAGTCTCACCCAGTACTTC.

The genes are TRBV5-5 and TRBJ2-1; D remains unclear. CDR3 length equals 13 residues. Germline values: CDR1 SGHKS, CDR2 YYEKEE (reference sequence). V gave up 5 bases and J gave up 4 bases, with 10 bases separating them. The CDR3: CASREGQYNEQFF. In DNA form, the CDR3 reads TGTGCCAGCAGGGAAGGGCAGTACAATGAGCAGTTCTTC.

V and J are TRBV10-2 and TRBJ1-1; D is possibly TRBD1 (6 bases). Per germline, CDR1 WSHSY and CDR2 SAAADI. The CDR3 consists of 16 residues. V was trimmed by 2 bases and J by 5 bases, leaving 18 bases between them. The CDR3 bases are TGCGCCAGCAGTGAGAGAGCCCGGGACATTCCTACTGAAGCTTTCTTT. It yields the protein CASSERARDIPTEAFF.

The chain combines TRBV6-5 with TRBJ2-1, with TRBD2 matching 11 bases. Germline V gene sequence: CDR1 MNHEY, CDR2 SVGAGI. The CDR3 sequence is 15 residues long. After removal of 2 bases from V and 7 bases from J, the junction contained 4 bases not matched to a gene. Here the CDR3 DNA reads TGTGCCAGCAGTTACATACTAGCGGGAGCTAATGAGCAGTTCTTC. Amino acid sequence: CASSYILAGANEQFF.

This clone was counted once. This chain joins TRBV10-2 and TRBJ1-5; D is perhaps TRBD1 (5 bases). Trimming removed 3 bases from V and 3 bases from J, with 12 bases in between. Germline CDR1 and CDR2: WSHSY and SAAADI. The CDR3 consists of 15 residues. This CDR3 is CASSDKQVANQPQHF. CDR3 nucleotides: TGCGCCAGCAGTGATAAACAGGTTGCCAATCAGCCCCAGCATTTT.

This chain joins TRBV7-9 and TRBJ2-7; D unclear. Per the germline V gene, CDR1 is SEHNR and CDR2 is FQNEAQ (reference sequence). This CDR3 is built from 12 residues. Deletions cut 3 bases from V and 6 bases from J, with 9 bases between. Here the CDR3 reads CASSFLGSEQYF. CDR3 DNA sequence: TGTGCCAGCAGCTTTTTGGGTTCCGAGCAGTACTTC.

V usage is TRBV11-2 and J usage is TRBJ2-3; 7 positions agree with TRBD1. This CDR3 spans 15 amino acids. Germline values: CDR1 SGHAT, CDR2 FQNNGV. J gave up 2 bases and V 5 bases, and 7 bases lay outside the gene matches. The CDR3, as DNA: TGTGCCAGCAGCCTCATGACAGGGTACACAGATACGCAGTATTTT. Translated: CASSLMTGYTDTQYF.

J is TRBJ1-1 and V is TRBV7-2; a weak D match, TRBD1 (6 bases). The germline V gene has CDR1 SGHTA and CDR2 FQGNSA. The CDR3 covers 14 residues. V was cut by 1 base and J by 0 bases, with 6 bases left in between. The CDR3 region is CASSLGQVNTEAFF. As DNA, the CDR3 is TGTGCCAGCAGCTTAGGACAGGTGAACACTGAAGCTTTCTTT. Together with reference TRBV7-2 and TRBJ1-1, the CDR3 gives the full variable domain: GAGVSQSPSNKVTEKGKDVELRCDPISGHTALYWYRQSLGQGLEFLIYFQGNSAPDKSGLPSDRFSAERTGGSVSTLTIQRTQQEDSAVYLCASSLGQVNTEAFFGQGTRLTVV.

The J gene is TRBJ1-1, the V gene TRBV11-2; D unresolved. V lost 0 bases to trimming and J lost 3 bases, with 8 bases between them. This CDR3 has 14 residues. CDR1 is SGHAT and CDR2 is FQNNGV in the germline V gene. CDR3 protein: CASSLDNSDTEAFF. DNA for the CDR3: TGTGCCAGCAGCTTAGATAACTCAGACACTGAAGCTTTCTTT.

This clone has just one count. The chain uses TRBV30 and TRBJ2-3, with 7 nucleotides matching TRBD2. This CDR3 is built from 15 residues. Germline lookup yields CDR1 GTSNPN and CDR2 SVGIG (reference sequence). The V and J ends lost 0 bases and 3 bases, in that order; junction bases with no gene match: 6. DNA for the CDR3: TGTGCCTGGAGTGTTCGAGCGGGACGTACAGATACGCAGTATTTT. This gives the protein CAWSVRAGRTDTQYF.